The T cell receptor (beta chain) under discussion was sequenced for a study of blood T cell repertoires in COVID-19. Study-level background: The cDNA or gDNA used as material had been derived from T cells, B-cell-depleted T cells, or PBMCs.

Participant age was roughly 18 to 89 years, and participants resided in about two dozen US areas. Original data processing: The assay estimated nucleated cells by amplifying reference gene primers. The table came from immunoSEQ multiplex PCR; TCRdb's copy has only in-frame clones and leaves some out. V and J calls and clone size come straight from that table; D and trimming were deduced from the DNA. Here the sample spans over 150,000 clones, less than 90% being singletons. V shed 4 bases and J shed 8 bases, with 15 bases lying between them. Germline CDR1 is LGHNA and CDR2 is YNFKEQ. The CDR3 consists of 13 residues.

The chain links TRBV4-2 to TRBJ2-7; possible D gene TRBD2, 6 bases. Sequenced: PBMCs or T cells enriched from blood (not recorded which). The receptor comes from a woman in her forties or fifties who had recovered from COVID-19. For the CDR3, the DNA is TGTGCCAGCAGCCCACGGGCTAGCGATAAGCAGTACTTC. The encoded protein is CASSPRASDKQYF.